Sequencing of this T cell receptor beta chain was carried out in a study of OX40 agonist ivuxolimab in advanced cancers. Notes on the study in general: Expanded clones belonging to CD8+ T cells outnumbered, on average, those of CD4+.

Assay used: immunoSEQ multiplex PCR; TCRdb lists only in-frame clones, some missing. The data contain 63,000 or so clones, 80% to 90% of them singletons. Of note for this clone: Its antigen is currently unknown.

Germline V gene data show CDR1 as SQVTM and CDR2 as ANQGSEA. V was trimmed by 3 bases and J by 9 bases, leaving 21 bases between them. CDR3 length equals 14 residues. J is TRBJ2-7 and V is TRBV29-1; tentatively, D is TRBD2 (5 bases). The receptor was isolated from an adult with an advanced solid tumor such as melanoma, head and neck, liver or kidney cancer. This material consisted of CD4+ or CD8+ T cells sorted from blood, taken in a trial of the OX40 agonist ivuxolimab. CDR3 bases: TGCAGCGTTGATATGGGGTTCCCTACGAGGGTGCAGTACTTC. Translated, it gives CSVDMGFPTRVQYF.